The sequence of this TCR beta chain was determined in a study of T cell repertoires in cytomegalovirus infection. The V and J ends lost 1 base and 6 bases, in that order; junction bases with no gene match: 11. This CDR3 region has 16 residues. Germline-derived CDR1 and CDR2 are DFQATT and SNEGSKA (reference sequence). TCRdb itself ran the reads through MiXCR, one entry per CDR3 protein. Of a few hundred thousand distinct CDR3 sequences listed, around 27% were seen once; the top ten hold under 15%. The chain carries TRBV20-1 and TRBJ2-5, with 10 bases lining up with TRBD1. The receptor was isolated from a human donor in good health (CMV status not recorded). Some clones in this sample may be carry-over from other donors' samples. The sample taken for sequencing was PBMCs. The CDR3 protein is CSARVDRGVFEKTQYF. The CDR3, as DNA: TGCAGTGCTAGAGTGGACAGGGGGGTATTCGAGAAGACCCAGTACTTC.